Listed below are T cell receptor beta chains from one sample, sequenced in a study of early T cells in non-severe SARS-CoV-2 infection. Each CDR3 protein gets one entry after TCRdb re-called the 5' RACE reads with MiXCR. The table lists 55,000 or so distinct CDR3 sequences, around 7% of them singletons. The input for sequencing was whole blood, taken at baseline. These receptors were collected from an adult who was a healthcare worker with PCR-confirmed SARS-CoV-2 infection or an uninfected control (not recorded which). CDR3s leave out the opening cysteine and the closing phenylalanine or tryptophan. Only some rows state a clone size, as once, few, many or a class for expanded clones.

many,TRBV4-2,TRBJ2-3,ASSGTSVY
.,TRBV5-1,TRBJ1-6,ASSLQGGGSPLH
.,TRBV12-3/TRBV12-4,TRBJ1-5,ASSGGEGQPQH
many,TRBV5-5,TRBJ2-5,ASSPTGQETQY
few,TRBV6-6,TRBJ1-1,ASSYRQGRSMNTEAF
many,TRBV5-5,TRBJ2-7,ASSAQGYEQY
many,TRBV10-3,TRBJ2-3,AIRGTPNPYTQY
many,TRBV28,TRBJ1-4,ASLPSDSNNEKLF
many,TRBV9,TRBJ1-1,ASSVEGQGYTEAF
.,TRBV6-5,TRBJ1-2,ASSQGSGNYGYT
many,TRBV20-1,TRBJ2-3,SPATPDTQY
few,TRBV29-1,TRBJ2-7,SAALLSYEQY
few,TRBV28,TRBJ2-1,ASSLNGGASYNEQF
many,TRBV28,TRBJ1-1,ASSFLGFGSEAF
many,TRBV12-3/TRBV12-4,TRBJ1-5,ASRTTDIQPQH
few,TRBV20-1,TRBJ1-1,SARDRTGRTEAF
many,TRBV20-1,TRBJ1-4,SARMGAANEKLF
many,TRBV5-1,TRBJ2-7,ASSLGTGQRDEQY
many,TRBV7-2,TRBJ1-1,ASSPQLAQMNTEAF
many,TRBV4-3,TRBJ1-5,ASSQGYSNQPQH
.,TRBV27,TRBJ2-7,ASSYSGGPYEQY
few,TRBV19,TRBJ1-5,ASSTTGSNQPQH
many,TRBV13,TRBJ2-2,ASSVSGRLAGNPANTGELF
many,TRBV18,TRBJ2-3,ASSPRTSGGTDTQY
many,TRBV5-1,TRBJ1-6,ASSLGTLNSPLH
few,TRBV7-7,TRBJ2-1,ASSLTSGEYNEQF
many,TRBV7-9,TRBJ2-7,ASSGEGTGVHEQY
.,TRBV2,TRBJ2-7,ASSETSGGSYEQY
.,TRBV7-8,TRBJ2-4,ASSSYGTGGNIQY
.,TRBV4-2,TRBJ1-1,ASSTQDGMNTEAF
many,TRBV27,TRBJ1-1,ASIKHRAQFPEAF
.,TRBV7-6,TRBJ2-3,ASSPVGGTDTQY
many,TRBV28,TRBJ2-7,ASSFLPSGTAYEQY
many,TRBV5-1,TRBJ2-7,ASRIGLADSYEQY
few,TRBV2,TRBJ2-7,ASSPPLGVTSYEQY
.,TRBV19,TRBJ1-4,ASSRADLREKLF
many,TRBV29-1,TRBJ2-3,SVGDSYGGTDTQY